The present T cell receptor beta chain was sequenced within a study of blood T cell repertoires in COVID-19. CDR1 and CDR2 from the germline V gene are SGHAT and FQNNGV. The CDR3 runs 13 residues. Trimming removed 3 bases at V and 7 bases at J, with 12 bases between. TCRdb's copy holds only in-frame clones and misses some; the assay was immunoSEQ multiplex PCR. The table has around 360,000 clones, roughly 86% seen once. This TCR came from a young woman with COVID-19, enrolled during active disease. The specimen sequenced was peripheral blood. The genes are TRBV11-2 and TRBJ1-1; no reliable D call. The CDR3: CASSFPWQVEAFF. CDR3 bases: TGTGCCAGCAGCTTCCCGTGGCAGGTTGAAGCTTTCTTT.